These 2 T cell receptor beta chains originate from one sample sequenced in a study of T cell responses to AZD1222 COVID-19 vaccine. Clones were read by immunoSEQ multiplex PCR, and TCRdb kept only the in-frame ones, dropping some. Among roughly 120,000 clones listed, around 89% were seen once. The sequencing used peripheral blood, collected 28 days after the second AZD1222 dose. The receptors stem from an adult who received the AZD1222 COVID-19 vaccine.

The chain couples TRBV4-1 to TRBJ1-5, with D maybe TRBD1 (5 bases). Germline CDR1 and CDR2: MGHRA and YSYEKL. Trimming cost V 3 bases and J 2 bases, with 26 bases left between them. The CDR3 is 20 amino acids. The CDR3 loop reads CASSHLWPRAGTEGNQPQHF. CDR3 nucleotides: TGCGCCAGCAGCCACCTCTGGCCCAGGGCAGGGACGGAGGGCAATCAGCCCCAGCATTTT.

J is TRBJ1-5 and V is TRBV12-3 or TRBV12-4, with 8 bases fitting TRBD1. This CDR3 spans 12 amino acids. V gave up 6 bases and J gave up 10 bases; unmatched junction bases: 5. The CDR3 DNA follows: TGTGCCAGCAGGACAGGGGATCTACCCCAGCATTTT. Translation gives CASRTGDLPQHF.